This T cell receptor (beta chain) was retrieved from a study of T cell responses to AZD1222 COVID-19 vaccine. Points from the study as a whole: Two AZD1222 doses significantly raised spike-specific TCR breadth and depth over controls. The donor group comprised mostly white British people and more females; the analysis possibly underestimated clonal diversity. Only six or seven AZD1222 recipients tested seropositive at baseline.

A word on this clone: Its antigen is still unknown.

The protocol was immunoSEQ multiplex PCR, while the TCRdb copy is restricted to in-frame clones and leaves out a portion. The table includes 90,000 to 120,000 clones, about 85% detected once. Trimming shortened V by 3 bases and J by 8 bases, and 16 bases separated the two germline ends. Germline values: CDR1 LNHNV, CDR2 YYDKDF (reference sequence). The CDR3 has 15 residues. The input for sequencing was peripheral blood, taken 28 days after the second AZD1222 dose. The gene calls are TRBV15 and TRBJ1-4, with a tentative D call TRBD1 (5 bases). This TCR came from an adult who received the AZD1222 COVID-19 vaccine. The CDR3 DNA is TGTGCCACCAGCAGCCAAAGGGGCGTGGGGGAAAAACTGTTTTTT. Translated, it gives CATSSQRGVGEKLFF.